This T cell receptor beta chain originates from a study of vaccination and CD4 T cells after COVID-19. Study-wide context: Four females and six males made up the convalescents, with two Hispanic. Sampling that followed vaccination took place a median around 71 days after dose two, within a range of 14 to 241.

Concerning this clonotype itself: What it binds is unknown.

The study sequenced cultured CD4+ T cell DNA using the Oncomine TCR Beta short-read assay. TCRdb itself ran the PCR reads through MiXCR, one entry per CDR3 protein. The repertoire has around 18,000 distinct CDR3 sequences, around two fifths of them found once; the top ten carry over 10%. The treatment was: roughly 10-day PBMC culture with coronavirus spike peptide pools or control peptides (ViraFEST assay). Sequencing was done on a sample of CD4+ T cells from blood, cultured in vitro. The TCR comes from a human donor who had recovered from COVID-19.

This CDR3 is CSARPGASNEQFF. The CDR3 coding sequence is TGCAGTGCTAGACCGGGAGCGAGCAATGAGCAGTTCTTC. The rearrangement joins TRBV20-1 to TRBJ2-1; D possibly corresponds to TRBD2 (6 bases). Trimming shortened V by 2 bases and J by 6 bases, and 11 bases separated the two germline ends. This CDR3 is built from 13 residues. The germline V gene has CDR1 DFQATT and CDR2 SNEGSKA (reference sequence).